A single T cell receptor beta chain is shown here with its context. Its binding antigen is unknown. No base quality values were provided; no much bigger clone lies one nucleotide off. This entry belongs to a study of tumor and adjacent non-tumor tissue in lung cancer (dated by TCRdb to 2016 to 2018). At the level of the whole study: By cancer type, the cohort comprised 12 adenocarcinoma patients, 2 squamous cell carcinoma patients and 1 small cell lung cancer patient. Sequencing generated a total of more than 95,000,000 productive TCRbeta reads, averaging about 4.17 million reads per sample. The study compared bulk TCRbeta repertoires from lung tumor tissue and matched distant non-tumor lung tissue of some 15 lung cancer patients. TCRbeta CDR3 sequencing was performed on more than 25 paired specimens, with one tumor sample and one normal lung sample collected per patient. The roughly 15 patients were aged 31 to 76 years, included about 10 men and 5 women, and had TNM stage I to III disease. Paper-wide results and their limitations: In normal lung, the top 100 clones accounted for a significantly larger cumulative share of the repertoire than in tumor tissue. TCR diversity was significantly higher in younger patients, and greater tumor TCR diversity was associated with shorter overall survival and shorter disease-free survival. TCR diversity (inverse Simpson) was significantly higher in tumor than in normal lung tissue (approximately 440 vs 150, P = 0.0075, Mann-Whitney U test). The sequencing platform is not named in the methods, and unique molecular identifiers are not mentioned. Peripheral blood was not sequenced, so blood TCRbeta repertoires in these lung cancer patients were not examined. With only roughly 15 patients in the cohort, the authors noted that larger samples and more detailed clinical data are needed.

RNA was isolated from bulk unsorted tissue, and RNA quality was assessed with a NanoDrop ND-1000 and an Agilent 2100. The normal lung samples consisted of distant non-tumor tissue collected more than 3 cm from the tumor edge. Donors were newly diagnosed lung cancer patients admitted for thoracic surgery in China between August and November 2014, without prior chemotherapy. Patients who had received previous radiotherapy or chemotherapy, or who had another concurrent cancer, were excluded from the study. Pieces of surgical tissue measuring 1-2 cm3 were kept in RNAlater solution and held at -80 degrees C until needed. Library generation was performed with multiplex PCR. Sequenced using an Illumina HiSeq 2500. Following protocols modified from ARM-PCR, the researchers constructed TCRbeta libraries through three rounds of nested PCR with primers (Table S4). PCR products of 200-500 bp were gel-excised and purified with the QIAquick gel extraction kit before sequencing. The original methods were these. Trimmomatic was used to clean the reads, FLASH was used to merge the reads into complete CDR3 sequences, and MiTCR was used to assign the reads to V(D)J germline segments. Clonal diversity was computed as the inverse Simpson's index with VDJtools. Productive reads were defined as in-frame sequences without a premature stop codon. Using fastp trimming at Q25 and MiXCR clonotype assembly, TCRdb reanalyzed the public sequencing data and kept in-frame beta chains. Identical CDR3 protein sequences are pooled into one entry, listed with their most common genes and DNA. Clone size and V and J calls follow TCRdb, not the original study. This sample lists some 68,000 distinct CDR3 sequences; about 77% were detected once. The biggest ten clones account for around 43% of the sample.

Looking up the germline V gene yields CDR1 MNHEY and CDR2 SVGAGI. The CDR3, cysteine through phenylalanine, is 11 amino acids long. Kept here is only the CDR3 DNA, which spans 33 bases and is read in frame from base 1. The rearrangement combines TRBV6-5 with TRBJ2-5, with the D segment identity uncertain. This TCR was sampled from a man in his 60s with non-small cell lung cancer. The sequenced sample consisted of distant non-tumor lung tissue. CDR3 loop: CVNIDTLTQYF. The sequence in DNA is TGTGTCAACATAGACACGTTGACACAGTACTTC.